The 21 T cell receptor beta chains presented below share a single source sample, sequenced in a study of shared clonotypes between healthy human individuals. Libraries were prepared by immunoSEQ multiplex PCR; TCRdb keeps only in-frame clonotypes and omits some of them. The table has fewer than 850,000 clones, roughly 88% seen once; the top ten hold 34%. The material sequenced was memory CD8+ T cells from PBMCs. Regarding subset: CD45RO+ cells pooled with CCR7-negative TemRA cells. The receptors were sampled from a young man in good health. Some clones in this sample may be carry-over from other donors' samples.

The CDR3 here is CASSYFRGNQPQHF. The CDR3 bases are TGTGCCAGCAGTTACTTTAGAGGCAATCAGCCCCAGCATTTT. This chain connects TRBV6-6 to TRBJ1-5; D unclear. The CDR3 has 14 residues. Germline values: CDR1 MNHNY, CDR2 SVGAGI (reference sequence). V shed 1 base and J shed 2 bases, with 6 bases lying between them.

V and J are TRBV28 and TRBJ2-5, with 9 bases fitting TRBD1. The germline V gene has CDR1 MDHEN and CDR2 SYDVKM. This CDR3 comprises 14 residues. V was clipped by 5 bases and J by 1 base; unmatched bases: 2. The CDR3 DNA follows: TGTGCCAGCAGTCCGACAGGGGGCCAAGAGACCCAGTACTTC. It yields the protein CASSPTGGQETQYF.

J is TRBJ1-2 and V is TRBV28; a weak D match, TRBD1 (6 bases). CDR1 MDHEN and CDR2 SYDVKM come from the germline V gene. The CDR3 length is 15 residues. The V end was cut by 2 bases, the J end by 4 bases, with 14 bases between. The CDR3 here is CASSLIGGVFYGYTF. Here the CDR3 DNA reads TGTGCCAGCAGTTTAATAGGGGGGGTGTTCTATGGCTACACCTTC.

Only one count was recorded for this clone. The rearrangement joins TRBV7-8 to TRBJ2-3; 12 positions match TRBD2. Looked up from germline, CDR1 is SGHVS and CDR2 is FQNEAQ. V shed 5 bases, J shed 1 base, and the junction held 7 bases outside the gene matches. The CDR3 has 17 residues. The CDR3 DNA reads TGTGCCAGCAGCGCCCGACTAGCGGGAGTCGGCACAGATACGCAGTATTTT. Its translation is CASSARLAGVGTDTQYF. The full variable domain, completed using reference TRBV7-8 and TRBJ2-3, is GAGVSQSPRYKVAKRGQDVALRCDPISGHVSLFWYQQALGQGPEFLTYFQNEAQLDKSGLPSDRFFAERPEGSVSTLKIQRTQQEDSAVYLCASSARLAGVGTDTQYFGPGTRLTVL.

To note about this clone: The sample has other DNA sequences that encode this CDR3 too. The CDR3: CASSLGQEPYNEQFF. In DNA form, the CDR3 reads TGTGCCAGCAGCTTGGGACAGGAGCCCTACAATGAGCAGTTCTTC. The rearrangement uses TRBV27 and TRBJ2-1; 8 nucleotides match TRBD1. Germline values: CDR1 MNHEY, CDR2 SMNVEV (reference sequence). The CDR3 is made up of 15 amino acids. V shed 6 bases, J shed 2 bases, and the junction held 6 bases outside the gene matches.

CDR3 protein: CAISDLGQGYEQYF. As DNA, the CDR3 is TGTGCCATCAGTGACTTGGGACAGGGGTACGAGCAGTACTTC. The chain links TRBV10-3 to TRBJ2-7; 10 positions match TRBD1. The germline gives CDR1 ENHRY, CDR2 SYGVKD. The V segment lost 3 bases and the J segment 4 bases; nucleotides outside the gene matches: 3. The CDR3 loop spans 14 amino acids.

V gene TRBV27 combines with J gene TRBJ1-1; 8 positions match TRBD1. Looked up from germline, CDR1 is MNHEY and CDR2 is SMNVEV (reference sequence). This CDR3 is built from 15 residues. V lost 5 bases to trimming and J lost 3 bases; unmatched junction nucleotides: 8. CDR3 coding DNA: TGTGCCAGCAGTCCTCGACAGGGGCCAGACACTGAAGCTTTCTTT. Amino acids: CASSPRQGPDTEAFF.

V gene TRBV29-1 combines with J gene TRBJ2-7; no clear D. Germline V gives CDR1 SQVTM, CDR2 ANQGSEA. The germline V and J ends were trimmed by 6 bases and 7 bases, with 10 bases remaining between them. The CDR3 loop spans 10 amino acids. The CDR3 region has the DNA TGCAGCGTCTATTTGGGGGAGCAGTACTTC. Its protein is CSVYLGEQYF.

The chain recombines TRBV5-8 with TRBJ2-1, with TRBD1 matching over 10 bases. Per the germline V gene, CDR1 is SGHTS and CDR2 is YDEGEE. CDR3 length: 15 residues. V gave up 4 bases and J gave up 7 bases; unmatched junction bases: 8. DNA of the CDR3: TGTGCCAGCAGCATAGGGACAGGGGTTTGGAATGAGCAGTTCTTC. This codes for CASSIGTGVWNEQFF.

As DNA, the CDR3 is TGTGCCAGCAGTCTCACGGGCCGTGGCACAGATACGCAGTATTTT. It is translated as CASSLTGRGTDTQYF. This chain connects TRBV27 to TRBJ2-3; D unresolved. Germline CDR1 MNHEY, CDR2 SMNVEV (reference sequence). This CDR3 is built from 15 residues. Trimming shortened V by 5 bases and J by 1 base, and 13 bases separated the two germline ends.

The chain combines TRBV7-9 with TRBJ1-3, with TRBD1 matching over 10 bases. V shed 5 bases, J shed 1 base, and the junction held 8 bases outside the gene matches. The CDR3 contains 17 residues. Germline values: CDR1 SEHNR, CDR2 FQNEAQ (reference sequence). This chain's CDR3 is CASSAGQGIISGNTIYF. CDR3 nucleotide sequence: TGTGCCAGCAGCGCGGGACAGGGGATTATATCTGGAAACACCATATATTTT.

V usage is TRBV6-5 and J usage is TRBJ2-7; D is unresolved. V was pared by 2 bases and J by 2 bases, with 13 bases between. Germline assignment: CDR1 MNHEY and CDR2 SVGAGI. The length of the CDR3 is 15 residues. CDR3 sequence: CASSYVAETPYEQYF. DNA for the CDR3: TGTGCCAGCAGTTACGTCGCAGAAACCCCCTACGAGCAGTACTTC.

The chain joins TRBV5-6 to TRBJ2-7; D possibly corresponds to TRBD2 (5 bases). The CDR3 spans 14 residues. V was pared by 2 bases and J by 2 bases, with 11 bases between. The germline V gene encodes CDR1 SGHDT and CDR2 YYEEEE. CDR3 nucleotides: TGTGCCAGCAGCTTACACGGAGGTCCCTACGAGCAGTACTTC. It yields the protein CASSLHGGPYEQYF.

The V call is TRBV2, the J call TRBJ2-1, with D unresolved. This CDR3 spans 11 amino acids. Germline loops: CDR1 SNHLY, CDR2 FYNNEI. The V gene lost 7 bases and the J gene lost 7 bases, with 8 bases spanning the gap. The CDR3 bases are TGTGCCAGCATTTACGGAAATGAGCAGTTCTTC. This sequence encodes CASIYGNEQFF.

The chain is built from TRBV9 and TRBJ1-2; D remains unclear. The CDR3 runs to 14 residues. The V and J ends lost 4 bases and 0 bases respectively, with 10 bases between them. Germline assignment: CDR1 SGDLS and CDR2 YYNGEE. The CDR3 DNA is TGTGCCAGCAGCCTCGGTCCAGCTAACTATGGCTACACCTTC. It yields the protein CASSLGPANYGYTF.

A remark on this clone: This specimen includes other DNA sequences encoding the same CDR3. The V and J genes are TRBV11-2 and TRBJ2-7; D is tentatively TRBD1 or TRBD2 (6 bases each). V was clipped by 1 base and J by 0 bases, with 10 bases between them. This CDR3 has 15 residues. Germline assignment: CDR1 SGHAT and CDR2 FQNNGV. As DNA, the CDR3 is TGTGCCAGCAGCTTAGGGGGGGCGAGCTCCTACGAGCAGTACTTC. Translated: CASSLGGASSYEQYF.

The chain uses TRBV2 and TRBJ1-3; D unresolved. V gave up 3 bases and J gave up 7 bases, with 10 bases separating them. In germline, CDR1 is SNHLY, CDR2 FYNNEI. CDR3 length: 13 amino acids. CDR3 protein: CASSEDFGNTIYF. The CDR3 nucleotides read TGTGCCAGCAGTGAGGATTTTGGCAACACCATATATTTT.

The V and J genes are TRBV5-6 and TRBJ2-3; 12 bases agree with TRBD2. The CDR3 extends over 19 amino acids. The ends lost 0 bases at V and 8 bases at J; junction bases unmatched: 16. Per the germline V gene, CDR1 is SGHDT and CDR2 is YYEEEE. This chain's CDR3 is CASSLGTGATWTSGTTQYF. The CDR3 DNA is TGTGCCAGCAGCTTGGGGACAGGCGCAACTTGGACTAGCGGGACTACGCAGTATTTT.

The chain joins TRBV19 to TRBJ2-7; D is uncertain. The V gene lost 3 bases and the J gene lost 4 bases, with 10 bases spanning the gap. Germline V CDR1 and CDR2: LNHDA, SQIVND (reference sequence). The CDR3 consists of 13 residues. The CDR3 is CASSMQVGYEQYF. CDR3 bases: TGTGCCAGTAGTATGCAGGTGGGGTACGAGCAGTACTTC.

The chain couples TRBV9 to TRBJ2-7; 8 bases line up with TRBD2. V trimming: 3 bases; J trimming: 5 bases; junction bases outside the gene matches: 13. The germline gives CDR1 SGDLS, CDR2 YYNGEE. This CDR3 has 16 amino acids. The CDR3 nucleotides are TGTGCCAGCAGCGAACAACCGGGACTAGTCCTTCACGAGCAGTACTTC. It is translated as CASSEQPGLVLHEQYF.

This clone was detected only once. The V call is TRBV6-1, the J call TRBJ2-1; no definite D call. CDR3 length: 15 amino acids. V lost 5 bases, J lost 0 bases, and 11 bases lay in between. The germline gives CDR1 MNHNS, CDR2 SASEGT. This CDR3 reads CASSPRASSYNEQFF. The CDR3, as DNA: TGTGCCAGCAGTCCTAGAGCATCCTCCTACAATGAGCAGTTCTTC.